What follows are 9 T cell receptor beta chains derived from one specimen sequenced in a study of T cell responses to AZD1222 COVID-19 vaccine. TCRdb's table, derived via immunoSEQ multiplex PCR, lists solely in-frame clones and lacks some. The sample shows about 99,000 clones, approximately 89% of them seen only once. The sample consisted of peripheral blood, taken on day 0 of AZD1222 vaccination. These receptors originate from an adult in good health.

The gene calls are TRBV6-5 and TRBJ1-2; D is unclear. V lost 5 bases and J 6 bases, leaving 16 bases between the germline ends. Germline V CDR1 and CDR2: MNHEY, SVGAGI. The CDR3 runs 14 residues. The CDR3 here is CASSPHRQADGYTF. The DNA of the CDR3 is TGTGCCAGCAGTCCGCACCGGCAGGCGGATGGCTACACCTTC.

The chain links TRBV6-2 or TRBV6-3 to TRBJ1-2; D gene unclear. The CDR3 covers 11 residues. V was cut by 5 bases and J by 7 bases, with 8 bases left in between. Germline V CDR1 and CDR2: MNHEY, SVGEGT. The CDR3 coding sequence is TGTGCCAGCAGTCTTCTCGGTGGCTACACCTTC. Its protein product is CASSLLGGYTF.

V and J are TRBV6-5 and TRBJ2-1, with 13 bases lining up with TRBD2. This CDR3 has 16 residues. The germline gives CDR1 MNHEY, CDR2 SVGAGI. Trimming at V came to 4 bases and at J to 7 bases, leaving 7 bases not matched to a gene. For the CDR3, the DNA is TGTGCCAGCAGTTTCCGACTAGCGGGGGGTAGAAATGAGCAGTTCTTC. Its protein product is CASSFRLAGGRNEQFF.

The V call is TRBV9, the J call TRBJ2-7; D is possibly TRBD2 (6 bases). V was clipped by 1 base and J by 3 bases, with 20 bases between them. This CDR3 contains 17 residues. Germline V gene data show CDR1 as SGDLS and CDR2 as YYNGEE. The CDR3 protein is CASSVSTRRDGFYEQYF. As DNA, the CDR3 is TGTGCCAGCAGCGTATCCACCAGGAGGGACGGATTCTACGAGCAGTACTTC.

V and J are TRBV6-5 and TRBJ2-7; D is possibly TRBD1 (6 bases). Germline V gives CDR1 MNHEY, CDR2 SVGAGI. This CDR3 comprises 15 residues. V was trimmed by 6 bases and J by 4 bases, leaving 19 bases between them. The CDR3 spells CASRRDTGPPYEQYF. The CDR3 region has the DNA TGTGCCAGCAGACGGGACACCGGCCCCCCTTACGAGCAGTACTTC.

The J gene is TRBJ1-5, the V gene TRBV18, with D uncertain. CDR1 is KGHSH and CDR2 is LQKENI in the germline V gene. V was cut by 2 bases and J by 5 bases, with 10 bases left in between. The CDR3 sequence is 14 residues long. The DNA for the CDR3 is TGTGCCAGCTCACCAGCAGGTCGGGATCAGCCCCAGCATTTT. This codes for CASSPAGRDQPQHF.

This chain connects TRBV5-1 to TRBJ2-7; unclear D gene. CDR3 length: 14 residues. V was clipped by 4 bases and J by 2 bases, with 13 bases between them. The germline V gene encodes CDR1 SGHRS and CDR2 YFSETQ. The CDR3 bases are TGCGCCAGCAGCCTAGAGATCCAGGCCTACGAGCAGTACTTC. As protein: CASSLEIQAYEQYF.

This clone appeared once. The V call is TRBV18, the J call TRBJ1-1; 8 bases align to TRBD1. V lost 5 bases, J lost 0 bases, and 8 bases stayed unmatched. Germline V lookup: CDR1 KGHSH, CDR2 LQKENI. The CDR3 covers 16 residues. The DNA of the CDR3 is TGTGCCAGCTCAGGGACAGGATGGAGTATGAACACTGAAGCTTTCTTT. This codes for CASSGTGWSMNTEAFF.

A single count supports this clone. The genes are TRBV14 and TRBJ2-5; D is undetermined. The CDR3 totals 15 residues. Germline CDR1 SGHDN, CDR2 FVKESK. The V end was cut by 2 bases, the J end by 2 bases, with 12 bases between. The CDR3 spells CASSQRVGRQETQYF. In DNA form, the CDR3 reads TGTGCCAGCAGCCAACGGGTCGGTAGACAAGAGACCCAGTACTTC. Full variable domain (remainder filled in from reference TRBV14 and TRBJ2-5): EAGVTQFPSHSVIEKGQTVTLRCDPISGHDNLYWYRRVMGKEIKFLLHFVKESKQDESGMPNNRFLAERTGGTYSTLKVQPAELEDSGVYFCASSQRVGRQETQYFGPGTRLLVL.